This T cell receptor (beta chain) was sequenced in a study of blood T cell repertoires in COVID-19. Study summary: Some COVID-19 samples were acute and others convalescent; all came from the United States, Italy and Spain.

The assay was immunoSEQ multiplex PCR, and TCRdb's table has in-frame clones only and misses some. The data hold 150,000 to 200,000 clones, with under 85% observed a single time. Germline CDR1 reads SEHNR; CDR2 reads FQNEAQ (reference sequence). This CDR3 spans 12 amino acids. This clone was counted between two and nine times. The junction departs from the called germline gene at one end, perhaps through a read error. The gene calls are TRBV7-9 and TRBJ1-1; D perhaps matches TRBD1 (5 bases). Sequenced material: peripheral blood. This receptor was taken from a man in his fifties or sixties with active or convalescent COVID-19. The CDR3 sequence: CASSSRQNLLIF. CDR3 sequence (DNA): TGTGCCAGCAGCTCTAGACAGAACCTTCTGATCTTT.